This passage covers 19 T cell receptor beta chains from one sample sequenced in a study of shared clonotypes between healthy human individuals. Assay: immunoSEQ multiplex PCR; the TCRdb copy retains only in-frame clones and omits some. The data show 2,500,000 or so clones, roughly 90% seen once. The sample taken for sequencing was naive CD4+ T cells from PBMCs. As to subset: CD45RA+ positively selected. The source of these receptors is a man between 18 and 35 years old in good health. Some clones in this sample may be carry-over from other donors' samples.

V gene TRBV29-1 combines with J gene TRBJ2-3, with 9 nucleotides matching TRBD1. V shed 7 bases, J shed 2 bases, and the junction held 7 bases outside the gene matches. This CDR3 is 14 amino acids long. CDR1 is SQVTM and CDR2 is ANQGSEA in the germline V gene. The CDR3 nucleotides are TGCAGCGGCCAGGGACAGGGCGCCACAGATACGCAGTATTTT. Translated, it gives CSGQGQGATDTQYF.

This chain links TRBV2 with TRBJ1-2; D not resolved. The CDR3 runs to 14 residues. Germline V gene sequence: CDR1 SNHLY, CDR2 FYNNEI. The germline V and J ends were trimmed by 1 base and 5 bases, with 11 bases remaining between them. The CDR3 nucleotides are TGTGCCAGCAGTGAAGGGGTGGTTAGTTATGGCTACACCTTC. Protein sequence: CASSEGVVSYGYTF.

In its sample, this clone was seen once. The chain carries TRBV10-1 and TRBJ2-7; no clear D gene. The germline CDR1 and CDR2 sequences are WNHNN and SYGVQD (reference sequence). Trimming removed 5 bases at V and 4 bases at J, with 15 bases between. This CDR3 is built from 14 residues. The CDR3: CASSLDPFNYEQYF. For the CDR3, the DNA is TGCGCCAGCAGTCTGGACCCATTTAATTACGAGCAGTACTTC.

This clone was seen once. This rearrangement joins TRBV28 to TRBJ2-1; maybe TRBD1 (5 bases). This CDR3 spans 15 amino acids. The V gene's germline CDR1 is MDHEN and CDR2 SYDVKM. Deletions cut 4 bases from V and 8 bases from J, with 18 bases between. The CDR3 sequence is CASSSPGIVPHEQFF. The CDR3 bases are TGTGCCAGCAGTTCGCCAGGGATCGTCCCTCATGAGCAGTTCTTC. Full variable domain (outside the CDR3, taken from reference TRBV28 and TRBJ2-1): DVKVTQSSRYLVKRTGEKVFLECVQDMDHENMFWYRQDPGLGLRLIYFSYDVKMKEKGDIPEGYSVSREKKERFSLILESASTNQTSMYLCASSSPGIVPHEQFFGPGTRLTVL.

This chain connects TRBV28 to TRBJ2-7, with D perhaps TRBD2 (6 bases). CDR3 size: 15 residues. Germline V gene data show CDR1 as MDHEN and CDR2 as SYDVKM. V lost 5 bases and J 0 bases, leaving 14 bases between the germline ends. CDR3 protein: CASSAGGEPSYEQYF. As DNA, the CDR3 is TGTGCCAGCAGTGCCGGAGGGGAGCCCTCCTACGAGCAGTACTTC.

The rearrangement uses TRBV7-9 and TRBJ2-2, with D maybe TRBD1 (7 bases). Germline V lookup: CDR1 SEHNR, CDR2 FQNEAQ (reference sequence). The ends were cut back, 8 bases at V and 7 bases at J, with 17 bases in the middle. The CDR3 spans 14 residues. CDR3 residues: CASGRQGGIGELFF. The CDR3, as DNA: TGTGCCAGCGGGCGACAGGGCGGGATCGGGGAGCTGTTTTTT. The whole variable domain, remainder taken from reference TRBV7-9 and TRBJ2-2, is DTGVSQNPRHKITKRGQNVTFRCDPISEHNRLYWYRQTLGQGPEFLTYFQNEAQLEKSRLLSDRFSAERPKGSFSTLEIQRTEQGDSAMYLCASGRQGGIGELFFGEGSRLTVL.

The genes are TRBV10-3 and TRBJ2-1; 9 nucleotides line up with TRBD2. Germline V gene data show CDR1 as ENHRY and CDR2 as SYGVKD. Trimming took 11 bases from V and 15 from J; bases not matched to a gene: 17. The CDR3 spans 13 residues. This CDR3 reads CAVGGAGGQNAFF. The CDR3 DNA follows: TGTGCCGTCGGTGGAGCGGGAGGCCAAAACGCGTTCTTC.

V gene TRBV5-1 combines with J gene TRBJ1-5; 7 bases are shared with TRBD1. Germline V gives CDR1 SGHRS, CDR2 YFSETQ. The CDR3 extends over 13 amino acids. Germline trimming cut 7 bases from V and 6 bases from J; bases unmatched to any gene: 7. In DNA, the CDR3 is TGCGCCAGCTCGAGGGACAGAAGTCAGCCCCAGCATTTT. Its translation is CASSRDRSQPQHF.

CDR3 amino acids: CASSRDRGGGGGYTF. As DNA, the CDR3 is TGTGCCAGCAGTCGGGACAGGGGCGGTGGGGGGGGCTACACCTTC. This sequence joins TRBV27 and TRBJ1-2; 10 bases align to TRBD1. V lost 5 bases and J lost 8; bases outside the gene matches: 11. Germline CDR1 reads MNHEY; CDR2 reads SMNVEV (reference sequence). The CDR3 is 15 residues long.

The V call is TRBV10-3, the J call TRBJ2-3; the match to TRBD2 covers 8 bases. The CDR3 is made up of 14 amino acids. The V and J ends lost 6 bases and 3 bases, in that order; junction bases with no gene match: 5. CDR1 ENHRY and CDR2 SYGVKD come from the germline V gene. CDR3 sequence (DNA): TGTGCCATCAGACCGGGACTAGAAACAGATACGCAGTATTTT. Its translation: CAIRPGLETDTQYF.

This clone appeared once. The chain recombines TRBV28 with TRBJ2-3; perhaps TRBD2 as D (6 bases). Germline assignment: CDR1 MDHEN and CDR2 SYDVKM. This CDR3 is built from 16 residues. V was shortened by 2 bases and J by 5 bases, with 17 bases between the two germline ends. The CDR3, as DNA: TGTGCCAGCAGTTTAAGGACTATTCAGGTCGTAGATACGCAGTATTTT. Protein sequence: CASSLRTIQVVDTQYF.

The V call is TRBV5-1, the J call TRBJ2-5, with a tentative D call TRBD1 (6 bases). The CDR3 loop spans 14 amino acids. V was cut by 4 bases and J by 5 bases, with 15 bases left in between. Germline loops: CDR1 SGHRS, CDR2 YFSETQ. CDR3 loop: CASSKDSQRETQYF. The CDR3 DNA reads as TGCGCCAGCAGCAAGGACAGCCAACGGGAGACCCAGTACTTC.

The J gene is TRBJ2-3, the V gene TRBV28; D possibly matches TRBD1 or TRBD2 (6 bases each). Germline assignment: CDR1 MDHEN and CDR2 SYDVKM. The CDR3 has 19 amino acids. V was cut by 2 bases and J by 5 bases, with 26 bases left in between. The DNA of the CDR3 is TGTGCCAGCAGTTTACTTCGAATGTTCGGGGGCCCTCTGGTAGATACGCAGTATTTT. Translating gives CASSLLRMFGGPLVDTQYF.

In DNA form, the CDR3 reads TGTGCCAGCAGCTTGGAGGGGCTCGGGGGAGCTTTCTTT. This translates into CASSLEGLGGAFF. The rearrangement links TRBV5-5 to TRBJ1-1, with TRBD1 as a possible D gene (5 bases). CDR1 and CDR2 from the germline V gene are SGHKS and YYEKEE (reference sequence). The CDR3 consists of 13 residues. V was trimmed by 0 bases and J by 10 bases, leaving 13 bases between them.

About this clone: The same CDR3 is also encoded by other DNA sequences in this sample. This rearrangement joins TRBV27 to TRBJ2-3; D remains unclear. V shed 3 bases and J shed 6 bases, with 10 bases lying between them. CDR3 length: 13 amino acids. The germline V gene encodes CDR1 MNHEY and CDR2 SMNVEV (reference sequence). CDR3 protein: CASSFRPGDTQYF. Written as DNA, the CDR3 is TGTGCCAGCAGTTTTAGACCCGGGGATACGCAGTATTTT.

This chain uses TRBV18 with TRBJ1-1; D possibly corresponds to TRBD1 (5 bases). Trimming took 3 bases from V and 11 from J, leaving 19 bases between them. Germline V gives CDR1 KGHSH, CDR2 LQKENI. The CDR3 loop spans 14 amino acids. The CDR3 is CASSPTGTGMGAFF. In DNA, the CDR3 is TGTGCCAGCTCACCGACCGGGACCGGGATGGGGGCTTTCTTT. Combining the CDR3 with reference TRBV18 and TRBJ1-1 gives the whole variable domain NAGVMQNPRHLVRRRGQEARLRCSPMKGHSHVYWYRQLPEEGLKFMVYLQKENIIDESGMPKERFSAEFPKEGPSILRIQQVVRGDSAAYFCASSPTGTGMGAFFGQGTRLTVV.

Note on this clone: The same CDR3 can be traced to other DNA sequences in this sample. The V call is TRBV6-5, the J call TRBJ1-5; D is possibly TRBD1 (5 bases). This CDR3 is 14 amino acids long. The V gene lost 0 bases and the J gene lost 5 bases, with 8 bases spanning the gap. The germline gives CDR1 MNHEY, CDR2 SVGAGI. CDR3 protein: CASSYSRGDQPQHF. CDR3 DNA: TGTGCCAGCAGTTACTCGAGAGGGGATCAGCCCCAGCATTTT.

J is TRBJ2-5 and V is TRBV5-1, with 9 bases that match TRBD1. This CDR3 has 15 amino acids. CDR1 and CDR2 (germline): SGHRS, YFSETQ. V shed 2 bases and J 2 bases; nucleotides not matched to a gene: 4. CDR3 loop: CASSFGTGRQETQYF. The CDR3 coding sequence is TGCGCCAGCAGCTTTGGGACAGGGCGACAAGAGACCCAGTACTTC.

The V gene is TRBV5-4, the J gene TRBJ2-7; D is ambiguous. The CDR3 is made up of 13 amino acids. The V end was cut by 4 bases, the J end by 6 bases, with 14 bases between. Germline CDR1 reads SGHNT; CDR2 reads YYREEE (reference sequence). CDR3 bases: TGTGCCAGCAGCCTGGAAGGCCCTAGCGAGCAGTACTTC. It codes for CASSLEGPSEQYF.